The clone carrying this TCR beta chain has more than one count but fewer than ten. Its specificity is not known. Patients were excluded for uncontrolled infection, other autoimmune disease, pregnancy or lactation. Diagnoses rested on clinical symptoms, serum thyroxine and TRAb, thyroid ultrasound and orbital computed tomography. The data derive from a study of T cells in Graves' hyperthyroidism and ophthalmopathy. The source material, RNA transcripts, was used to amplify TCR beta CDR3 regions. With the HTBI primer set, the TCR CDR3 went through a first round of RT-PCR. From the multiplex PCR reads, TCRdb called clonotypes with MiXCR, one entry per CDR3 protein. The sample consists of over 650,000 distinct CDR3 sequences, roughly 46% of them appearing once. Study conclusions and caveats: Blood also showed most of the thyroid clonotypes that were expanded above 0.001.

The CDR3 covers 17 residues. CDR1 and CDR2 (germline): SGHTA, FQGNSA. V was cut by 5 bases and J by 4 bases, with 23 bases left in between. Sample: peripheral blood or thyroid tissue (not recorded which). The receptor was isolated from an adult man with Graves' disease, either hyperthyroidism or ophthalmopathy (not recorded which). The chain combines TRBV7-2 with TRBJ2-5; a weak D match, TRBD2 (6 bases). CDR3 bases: TGTGCCAGCAGCCTCGCCCCCGGGAGCCCGAGGGGAGAGACCCAGTACTTC. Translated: CASSLAPGSPRGETQYF.